This TCR beta chain was identified during a study of T cell repertoires in cytomegalovirus infection. Background on the study: Public TCR beta signatures were indicative of both CMV infection and a matching HLA type.

In TCRdb, the reads were re-called with MiXCR into one record per CDR3 protein. The table shows just under 550,000 distinct CDR3 sequences, with 26% occurring only once. V was pared by 7 bases and J by 6 bases, with 9 bases between. The CDR3 runs 11 residues. Regarding the study as a whole: Carriers of CMV plus the relevant HLA were identified by cumulative public TCR beta family frequency. There were HLA-C-restricted CMV-specific TCR beta clonotypes dominating the ex vivo response.

About this clonotype itself: The antigen remains unidentified.

The TCR originated in a human donor in good health (CMV status not recorded). Some clones in this sample may be carry-over from other donors' samples. Specimen: PBMCs. The chain recombines TRBV12-3 or TRBV12-4 with TRBJ1-2; D is possibly TRBD1 (5 bases). The CDR3 loop reads CASTLGDGYTF. The DNA of the CDR3 is TGTGCCAGCACCCTGGGGGATGGCTACACCTTC.